A single sample gave rise to the 10 T cell receptor beta chains below, sequenced in a study of Ad26.COV2.S vaccination and SARS-CoV-2 variants. TCRdb's table, derived via immunoSEQ multiplex PCR, lists solely in-frame clones and lacks some. The repertoire holds roughly 330,000 clones, around 90% seen once, with around 5.5% in the top ten. Treatment specified: approximately 18 received Ad26.COV2.S at low or high dose, single or two shots; 5 received placebo; per-sample allocation not given. Collection of the samples took place on day 63 after the first injection of vaccine or placebo. Sequencing was performed on peripheral blood, taken in a trial of Ad26.COV2.S vaccine versus placebo. The receptors stem from a person aged 18-60 years who received the Ad26.COV2.S COVID-19 vaccine or a placebo.

The rearrangement links TRBV4-1 to TRBJ1-3; tentatively, D is TRBD1 (6 bases). Trimming shortened V by 0 bases and J by 3 bases, and 9 bases separated the two germline ends. Germline V gene sequence: CDR1 MGHRA, CDR2 YSYEKL. The CDR3 loop spans 15 amino acids. CDR3 residues: CASSQEGGLGNTIYF. For the CDR3, the DNA is TGCGCCAGCAGCCAAGAGGGGGGGCTTGGAAACACCATATATTTT.

This sequence joins TRBV19 and TRBJ1-5, with D possibly matching TRBD1 (5 bases). The V end lost 7 bases, the J end lost 0 bases, and 13 bases lay between the germline ends. CDR3 length equals 15 residues. Germline V lookup: CDR1 LNHDA, CDR2 SQIVND (reference sequence). CDR3 residues: CASTTDGHSNQPQHF. The CDR3 DNA reads as TGTGCCAGTACTACGGACGGACATAGCAATCAGCCCCAGCATTTT. The full variable domain, in which reference TRBV19 and TRBJ1-5 provide the parts outside the CDR3, is DGGITQSPKYLFRKEGQNVTLSCEQNLNHDAMYWYRQDPGQGLRLIYYSQIVNDFQKGDIAEGYSVSREKKESFPLTVTSAQKNPTAFYLCASTTDGHSNQPQHFGDGTRLSIL.

CDR3 loop: CASGLVMAYTDTQYF. CDR3 bases: TGTGCTAGTGGTTTGGTAATGGCCTACACAGATACGCAGTATTTT. The chain couples TRBV12-5 to TRBJ2-3, with D unclear. This CDR3 is built from 15 residues. Germline assignment: CDR1 LGHNT and CDR2 FRNRAP. V lost 0 bases and J 2 bases, leaving 9 bases between the germline ends.

The V call is TRBV7-2, the J call TRBJ1-2, with D possibly TRBD1 on 6 matching bases. V lost 7 bases to trimming and J lost 10 bases, with 19 bases between them. This CDR3 has 13 residues. Germline loops: CDR1 SGHTA, CDR2 FQGNSA. As DNA, the CDR3 is TGTGCCAGCACCCAGCGTGGGGGCAGGACCTACACCTTC. The encoded protein is CASTQRGGRTYTF. The complete variable domain, with remaining parts taken from reference TRBV7-2 and TRBJ1-2, reads GAGVSQSPSNKVTEKGKDVELRCDPISGHTALYWYRQSLGQGLEFLIYFQGNSAPDKSGLPSDRFSAERTGGSVSTLTIQRTQQEDSAVYLCASTQRGGRTYTFGSGTRLTVV.

Note on this clone: At the DNA level, this CDR3 is encoded by other sequences in the same sample as well. The CDR3: CSASGGTEAFF. CDR3 DNA sequence: TGCAGTGCTAGCGGGGGGACTGAAGCTTTCTTT. The rearrangement links TRBV20-1 to TRBJ1-1; weak D call: TRBD1 (5 bases). V lost 3 bases and J 5 bases, leaving 7 bases between the germline ends. This CDR3 is built from 11 residues. In germline, CDR1 is DFQATT, CDR2 SNEGSKA (reference sequence).

The rearrangement links TRBV7-9 to TRBJ2-3; no clear D. V was clipped by 5 bases and J by 6 bases, with 18 bases between them. The CDR3 consists of 15 residues. CDR1 and CDR2 from the germline V gene are SEHNR and FQNEAQ (reference sequence). The CDR3 DNA reads as TGTGCCAGCAGCCTATTGTGGGCCGTGGCTGATACGCAGTATTTT. Its translation is CASSLLWAVADTQYF.

V usage is TRBV30 and J usage is TRBJ1-5, with no clear D. CDR1 and CDR2 (germline): GTSNPN, SVGIG (reference sequence). Trimming removed 1 base at V and 3 bases at J, with 10 bases between. This CDR3 is built from 14 residues. The CDR3, as DNA: TGTGCCTGGAGTGACTACAGTTTCAATCAGCCCCAGCATTTT. Amino acid sequence: CAWSDYSFNQPQHF.

The chain has TRBV28 and TRBJ1-1; unclear D gene. Per germline, CDR1 MDHEN and CDR2 SYDVKM. The CDR3 runs 13 residues. Trimming stripped 6 bases from V and 0 bases from J, with 8 bases between. The CDR3 loop is CASRKWLNTEAFF. CDR3 DNA sequence: TGTGCCAGCAGAAAGTGGCTGAACACTGAAGCTTTCTTT.

The V call is TRBV7-2, the J call TRBJ2-4; the D is unclear. V lost 1 base, J lost 0 bases, and 13 bases lay in between. CDR3 length: 17 amino acids. CDR1 is SGHTA, CDR2 FQGNSA, per germline. As DNA, the CDR3 is TGTGCCAGCAGCTTAGAATACGGCCTTATAGCCAAAAACATTCAGTACTTC. It yields the protein CASSLEYGLIAKNIQYF.

The chain employs TRBV30 and TRBJ2-5, with D perhaps TRBD2 (5 bases). V was clipped by 5 bases and J by 4 bases, with 8 bases between them. The CDR3 consists of 11 residues. Germline CDR1 and CDR2: GTSNPN and SVGIG (reference sequence). In DNA, the CDR3 is TGTGCCTGGGGGAGAGCAGAGACCCAGTACTTC. It codes for CAWGRAETQYF.